This TCR beta chain was captured in a study of PD-1 blockade in classical Hodgkin lymphoma. Study as a whole: Patients were given intravenous nivolumab, 3 mg/kg, every 2 weeks.

The junction had 4 bases not matched to a gene; V was cut back by 6 bases and J by 4 bases. Germline CDR1 reads MDHEN; CDR2 reads SYDVKM. The CDR3 is 13 amino acids. The study's findings and limits: At baseline, newly diagnosed patients reportedly showed less TCR diversity than healthy donors. The origin of the repertoire differences remains undefined, with disease activity or prior therapy as possible causes.

All patients experienced relapse after autologous stem cell transplantation, and brentuximab vedotin exposure was variable. The study recorded best responses of complete response, partial response or progressive disease. This clone was seen a handful of times. Its specificity is unknown. Clones were sequenced by immunoSEQ multiplex PCR, and TCRdb holds only the in-frame ones, with some missing. This sample carries about 40,000 clones, over 65% of them seen once, and the ten largest clones take about 10%. The clonotype comes from a human donor with classical Hodgkin lymphoma. The sequencing here drew on peripheral blood mononuclear cells (PBMCs), taken at baseline. The chain recombines TRBV28 with TRBJ2-5; 8 bases agree with TRBD1. This chain's CDR3 is CASRETGVETQYF. Here the CDR3 DNA reads TGTGCCAGCAGGGAGACAGGGGTAGAGACCCAGTACTTC.